The 24 T cell receptor beta chains below were found in one sample sequenced in a study of cytomegalovirus exposure and HLA in healthy donors. Data came from immunoSEQ multiplex PCR; TCRdb stores just in-frame clones and leaves some out. The profile shows some 130,000 clones, 75% to 90% of them singletons. Material: PBMCs. These TCRs come from a woman aged 18-30 years in good health and CMV-seronegative.

J is TRBJ1-2 and V is TRBV5-1; 7 nucleotides agree with TRBD1. Trimming at V came to 2 bases and at J to 8 bases, leaving 6 bases not matched to a gene. This CDR3 region has 13 residues. Germline loops: CDR1 SGHRS, CDR2 YFSETQ. CDR3 bases: TGCGCCAGCAGCTTACTACAGGGGTGGGGCTACACCTTC. Translated, it gives CASSLLQGWGYTF.

In DNA form, the CDR3 reads TGTGCCACCAGCAGCCATTACTGGGGGACAGGGGGTAACAATGAGCAGTTCTTC. Translating it yields CATSSHYWGTGGNNEQFF. This chain uses TRBV15 with TRBJ2-1; TRBD1 matches 11 bases. The junction had 12 bases not matched to a gene; V was cut back by 3 bases and J by 5 bases. Germline V gives CDR1 LNHNV, CDR2 YYDKDF (reference sequence). The CDR3 loop spans 18 amino acids.

This chain uses TRBV7-6 with TRBJ1-6; TRBD1 is a possible D gene (6 bases). The CDR3 length is 15 residues. Germline V lookup: CDR1 SGHVS, CDR2 FNYEAQ. The V end lost 5 bases, the J end lost 8 bases, and 16 bases lay between the germline ends. The CDR3 protein is CASSPRTDMYSPLHF. CDR3 in DNA: TGTGCCAGCAGCCCACGGACAGATATGTATTCACCCCTCCACTTT.

This chain connects TRBV7-2 to TRBJ2-7; 13 bases are shared with TRBD2. Trimming cost V 1 base and J 0 bases; bases outside gene matches: 6. The CDR3 is made up of 18 amino acids. From germline, CDR1 is SGHTA and CDR2 FQGNSA. CDR3 region: CASSLGLAGGSASYEQYF. CDR3 coding DNA: TGTGCCAGCAGCTTAGGACTAGCGGGGGGATCGGCCTCCTACGAGCAGTACTTC.

The chain recombines TRBV13 with TRBJ2-2, with TRBD2 as a possible D gene (5 bases). V lost 3 bases, J lost 4 bases, and 12 bases lay in between. Germline V gives CDR1 PRHDT, CDR2 FYEKMQ (reference sequence). The CDR3 covers 15 residues. The CDR3 coding sequence is TGTGCCAGCAGCTTTCGGGGTCGGGGCACCGGGGAGCTGTTTTTT. It specifies CASSFRGRGTGELFF.

The chain combines TRBV9 with TRBJ2-5; D may be TRBD2 (7 bases). Germline V gene lookup returns CDR1 SGDLS and CDR2 YYNGEE. There are 14 residues in the CDR3. Between the trimmed V and J ends, which lost 2 bases and 5 bases, there was a span of 13 bases. DNA for the CDR3: TGTGCCAGCAGCGTGGGGGGGGCTTGGGAGACCCAGTACTTC. It encodes CASSVGGAWETQYF.

This clone has just one count. V gene TRBV10-3 combines with J gene TRBJ1-2, with D possibly TRBD1 on 5 matching bases. This CDR3 has 13 amino acids. Germline V gene lookup returns CDR1 ENHRY and CDR2 SYGVKD. Trimming shortened V by 3 bases and J by 4 bases, and 9 bases separated the two germline ends. CDR3 in amino acids: CAISDGGSYGYTF. DNA of the CDR3: TGTGCCATCAGTGATGGGGGGAGCTATGGCTACACCTTC.

The gene calls are TRBV19 and TRBJ1-5; D is ambiguous. Germline loops: CDR1 LNHDA, CDR2 SQIVND (reference sequence). The CDR3 sequence is 14 residues long. With 7 bases removed from V and 1 base from J, the gap between germline ends came to 11 bases. CDR3: CASNTGVSNQPQHF. The CDR3 nucleotides are TGTGCCAGTAACACCGGGGTAAGCAATCAGCCCCAGCATTTT.

This clone was picked up one time. The chain links TRBV9 to TRBJ2-4; 10 positions agree with TRBD1. With V trimmed by 0 bases and J by 7 bases, 4 bases remained unmatched. CDR1 and CDR2 from the germline V gene are SGDLS and YYNGEE. The CDR3 is 15 amino acids. CDR3 loop: CASSVGDRGKNIQYF. The CDR3 DNA sequence: TGTGCCAGCAGCGTAGGGGACAGGGGAAAGAACATTCAGTACTTC.

The rearrangement links TRBV4-2 to TRBJ1-2; D unclear. CDR3 length equals 14 residues. CDR1 and CDR2 (germline): LGHNA, YNFKEQ. Trimming shortened V by 1 base and J by 6 bases, and 12 bases separated the two germline ends. CDR3 sequence: CASSQVGSGNGYTF. CDR3 nucleotides: TGTGCCAGCAGCCAAGTCGGCTCGGGAAATGGCTACACCTTC.

This clone was recorded only once. The chain employs TRBV19 and TRBJ1-6, with D perhaps matching TRBD1 (6 bases). The germline V and J ends were trimmed by 3 bases and 8 bases, with 14 bases remaining between them. Germline CDR1 LNHDA, CDR2 SQIVND (reference sequence). This CDR3 comprises 15 residues. CDR3 loop: CASSILGGIDSPLHF. The CDR3, as DNA: TGTGCCAGTAGTATCCTAGGGGGAATTGATTCACCCCTCCACTTT.

This rearrangement joins TRBV6-5 to TRBJ1-2, with 7 nucleotides matching TRBD1. The ends lost 6 bases at V and 4 bases at J; junction bases unmatched: 8. CDR1 and CDR2 from the germline V gene are MNHEY and SVGAGI. The CDR3 loop spans 14 amino acids. CDR3: CASRVQGLSYGYTF. The CDR3 DNA is TGTGCCAGCAGAGTACAGGGGTTGAGCTATGGCTACACCTTC.

The chain is built from TRBV7-3 and TRBJ1-1; D unclear. Per germline, CDR1 SGHTA and CDR2 FQGTGA. V was cut by 2 bases and J by 6 bases, with 13 bases left in between. The CDR3 is made up of 14 amino acids. CDR3 sequence: CASSLVGLRAEAFF. The CDR3 DNA reads TGTGCCAGCAGCTTAGTGGGCCTGAGGGCTGAAGCTTTCTTT.

The gene calls are TRBV9 and TRBJ2-1, with 7 positions matching TRBD2. V trimming: 5 bases; J trimming: 9 bases; junction bases outside the gene matches: 8. CDR1 and CDR2 from the germline V gene are SGDLS and YYNGEE. The length of the CDR3 is 13 residues. In DNA form, the CDR3 reads TGTGCCAGCAGTTTGGGAGGGTACCTTGAGCAGTTCTTC. Translation: CASSLGGYLEQFF.

The CDR3 sequence is CASSEGQGITEAFF. The CDR3 DNA sequence: TGTGCCAGCAGTGAGGGACAGGGAATCACTGAAGCTTTCTTT. The J gene is TRBJ1-1, the V gene TRBV6-1, with 9 bases matching TRBD1. This CDR3 region has 14 residues. Germline-derived CDR1 and CDR2 are MNHNS and SASEGT. The trim removed 3 bases at V and 4 bases at J, leaving 3 bases unmatched.

The chain has TRBV4-1 and TRBJ2-1; 11 bases agree with TRBD1. The trim removed 0 bases at V and 6 bases at J, leaving 7 bases unmatched. This CDR3 is built from 17 residues. Germline loops: CDR1 MGHRA, CDR2 YSYEKL. The CDR3 DNA reads as TGCGCCAGCAGCCAAGAGTTCCGGACAGGGGGCTTCAATGAGCAGTTCTTC. It encodes CASSQEFRTGGFNEQFF.

The sample holds one count of this clone. The chain has TRBV2 and TRBJ2-7; 8 bases are shared with TRBD2. Trimming cost V 4 bases and J 5 bases; bases outside gene matches: 4. Germline loops: CDR1 SNHLY, CDR2 FYNNEI. The CDR3 consists of 13 residues. CDR3 sequence: CASSVNSGDEQYF. In nucleotides, the CDR3 is TGTGCCAGCAGTGTCAATAGCGGGGACGAGCAGTACTTC. The complete variable domain, with remaining parts taken from reference TRBV2 and TRBJ2-7, reads EPEVTQTPSHQVTQMGQEVILRCVPISNHLYFYWYRQILGQKVEFLVSFYNNEISEKSEIFDDQFSVERPDGSNFTLKIRSTKLEDSAMYFCASSVNSGDEQYFGPGTRLTVT.

The chain links TRBV27 to TRBJ2-7; 7 bases match TRBD2. Per the germline V gene, CDR1 is MNHEY and CDR2 is SMNVEV (reference sequence). Unmatched junction bases numbered 9, after V lost 5 bases and J lost 5 bases. The CDR3 spans 14 residues. CDR3 amino acids: CASSLRRGGNEQYF. CDR3 DNA: TGTGCCAGCAGTCTCCGGAGGGGAGGGAACGAGCAGTACTTC.

This chain uses TRBV5-8 with TRBJ1-5, with no clear D. The CDR3 has 15 residues. Germline loops: CDR1 SGHTS, CDR2 YDEGEE. The V end was cut by 4 bases, the J end by 3 bases, with 14 bases between. The CDR3: CASSRPLLANQPQHF. The CDR3 DNA reads as TGTGCCAGCAGCCGCCCGCTGTTAGCCAATCAGCCCCAGCATTTT.

The chain recombines TRBV4-1 with TRBJ2-3; 11 nucleotides match TRBD2. The CDR3 extends over 17 amino acids. J lost 0 bases, V lost 3 bases, and 5 bases had no gene match. Germline V CDR1 and CDR2: MGHRA, YSYEKL. CDR3 sequence: CASSHLGTSGSTDTQYF. CDR3 sequence (DNA): TGCGCCAGCAGCCACCTCGGGACTAGCGGAAGCACAGATACGCAGTATTTT.

V usage is TRBV2 and J usage is TRBJ2-7, with 10 bases fitting TRBD1. Germline V gene sequence: CDR1 SNHLY, CDR2 FYNNEI. V trimming: 6 bases; J trimming: 2 bases; junction bases outside the gene matches: 4. This CDR3 contains 14 residues. The chain's CDR3 is CASSWTGGTYEQYF. CDR3 sequence (DNA): TGTGCCAGCAGCTGGACAGGGGGGACCTACGAGCAGTACTTC.

V gene TRBV10-3 combines with J gene TRBJ2-2; a possible D gene is TRBD1 (6 bases). The CDR3 length is 14 residues. V lost 3 bases to trimming and J lost 9 bases, with 14 bases between them. Germline V gene lookup returns CDR1 ENHRY and CDR2 SYGVKD. For the CDR3, the DNA is TGTGCCATCAGTGACCCTTTACAGGGCCGGGAGCTGTTTTTT. Translation: CAISDPLQGRELFF.

This clone was detected once. This sequence joins TRBV5-1 and TRBJ1-4, with D possibly matching TRBD1 (5 bases). V lost 1 base and J lost 0, with 13 bases in between. Germline CDR1 and CDR2: SGHRS and YFSETQ. This CDR3 is built from 17 residues. The CDR3 DNA reads TGCGCCAGCAGCTTGAGGGGTAGGACAACAACTAATGAAAAACTGTTTTTT. Protein: CASSLRGRTTTNEKLFF.

The genes are TRBV5-1 and TRBJ1-4; D is possibly TRBD1 (5 bases). Germline loops: CDR1 SGHRS, CDR2 YFSETQ. The CDR3 has 15 residues. V was clipped by 0 bases and J by 3 bases, with 9 bases between them. Here the CDR3 DNA reads TGCGCCAGCAGCTTGGGGTCAGGGTCTAATGAAAAACTGTTTTTT. This codes for CASSLGSGSNEKLFF.